This T cell receptor beta chain came from a study of radiotherapy plus CTLA-4 blockade in lung cancer. Study as a whole: Disease control reached approximately 31%, with objective responses in roughly 17%. Findings and limits, study-wide: Researchers report tumor-derived TCR clones expanding in blood after radiotherapy plus ipilimumab. With interferon-beta, early dynamics of blood T cell clones were reported to best predict response.

Ipilimumab CTLA-4 blockade and focal radiation were given to patients with chemo-refractory metastatic non-small-cell lung cancer. CDR1 is SGHNT, CDR2 YYREEE, per germline (reference sequence). The CDR3 spans 15 residues. V dropped 1 base and J dropped 6 bases, with 11 bases sitting between them. Remarks on this clone: The antigen remains undetermined.

The method was immunoSEQ multiplex PCR; TCRdb's version includes in-frame clones alone and lacks a portion of them. The sample contains about 39,000 clones, approximately 75% of which appear only once. The sequencing used peripheral blood, collected from a patient treated with radiotherapy plus ipilimumab. This chain connects TRBV5-4 to TRBJ1-6; D is ambiguous. The receptor comes from a human donor with non-small cell lung cancer that progressed on radiotherapy plus ipilimumab. Written as DNA, the CDR3 is TGTGCCAGCAGCTTGTTTGGGCCAGTTAATTCACCCCTCCACTTT. Translated: CASSLFGPVNSPLHF.